These 17 T cell receptor beta chains came from one sample sequenced in a study of blood T cell repertoires in COVID-19. TCRdb's table, derived via immunoSEQ multiplex PCR, lists solely in-frame clones and lacks some. The sample holds about 99,000 clones, 84% seen once. Material: peripheral blood. These receptors all come from a man aged 65-85 years with active or convalescent COVID-19.

The chain uses TRBV2 and TRBJ2-5; a weak D match, TRBD2 (6 bases). V lost 1 base, J lost 5 bases, and 11 bases lay in between. The CDR3 is made up of 14 amino acids. CDR1 and CDR2 (germline): SNHLY, FYNNEI. The CDR3 sequence: CASSEGRAVETQYF. The DNA of the CDR3 is TGTGCCAGCAGTGAAGGGAGGGCGGTGGAGACCCAGTACTTC.

The chain recombines TRBV9 with TRBJ2-7, with 7 positions matching TRBD1. V gave up 3 bases and J gave up 3 bases; unmatched junction bases: 9. Germline V lookup: CDR1 SGDLS, CDR2 YYNGEE. The CDR3 is 15 residues long. CDR3 sequence: CASSGRGRDSYEQYF. CDR3 nucleotide sequence: TGTGCCAGCAGCGGACGGGGACGGGACAGCTACGAGCAGTACTTC.

The chain recombines TRBV7-6 with TRBJ1-5, with a possible D match to TRBD1 (5 bases). Trimming left V 3 bases short and J 7 bases short, with 10 bases between. Per the germline V gene, CDR1 is SGHVS and CDR2 is FNYEAQ. CDR3 length: 13 amino acids. For the CDR3, the DNA is TGTGCCAGCAGCTTGGGGGGTGGGCAGCCCCAGCATTTT. Protein product: CASSLGGGQPQHF. Together with reference TRBV7-6 and TRBJ1-5, the CDR3 gives the full variable domain: GAGVSQSPRYKVTKRGQDVALRCDPISGHVSLYWYRQALGQGPEFLTYFNYEAQQDKSGLPNDRFSAERPEGSISTLTIQRTEQRDSAMYRCASSLGGGQPQHFGDGTRLSIL.

The chain is built from TRBV6-5 and TRBJ1-5; tentatively, D is TRBD1 (5 bases). Trimming removed 9 bases from V and 3 bases from J, with 12 bases in between. This CDR3 spans 13 amino acids. Germline lookup yields CDR1 MNHEY and CDR2 SVGAGI. CDR3 sequence (DNA): TGTGCCAGTAGGAGGGGCCCCAATCAGCCCCAGCATTTT. The encoded protein is CASRRGPNQPQHF.

The gene calls are TRBV7-2 and TRBJ1-4; perhaps TRBD1 as D (6 bases). Trimming pared 1 base from V and 4 bases from J, leaving 13 bases between. The CDR3 sequence is 16 residues long. CDR1 and CDR2 (germline): SGHTA, FQGNSA. The CDR3, as DNA: TGTGCCAGCAGCTTAGGGTTGGGGGCCCTTAATGAAAAACTGTTTTTT. Protein product: CASSLGLGALNEKLFF.

J is TRBJ1-1 and V is TRBV6-6; the match to TRBD1 covers 8 bases. Germline V gene lookup returns CDR1 MNHNY and CDR2 SVGAGI (reference sequence). V gave up 8 bases and J gave up 4 bases; unmatched junction bases: 6. CDR3 length: 13 amino acids. CDR3 sequence reads: CASLTGGGTEAFF. CDR3 nucleotide sequence: TGTGCCAGCCTTACAGGGGGAGGCACTGAAGCTTTCTTT.

The chain is built from TRBV3-1 (or the pseudogene TRBV3-2) and TRBJ2-7; the D gene is possibly TRBD2 (6 bases). The CDR3 consists of 13 residues. CDR1 and CDR2 (germline): LGHDT, YNNKEL (reference sequence). Trimming removed 3 bases at V and 3 bases at J, with 9 bases between. CDR3 in DNA: TGTGCCAGCAGCCAGGGGGGTTTCTACGAGCAGTACTTC. Its translation is CASSQGGFYEQYF.

The gene calls are TRBV4-2 and TRBJ2-5, with TRBD2 matching over 14 bases. With 0 bases clipped from V and 4 bases from J, the junction kept 4 bases outside the gene matches. Germline V gene sequence: CDR1 LGHNA, CDR2 YNFKEQ. CDR3 length: 17 residues. The CDR3 sequence: CASSQEATSGGAETQYF. Here the CDR3 DNA reads TGTGCCAGCAGCCAAGAAGCGACTAGCGGGGGGGCAGAGACCCAGTACTTC.

The chain recombines TRBV9 with TRBJ1-6; D remains unclear. The V end lost 3 bases, the J end lost 10 bases, and 17 bases lay between the germline ends. Germline lookup yields CDR1 SGDLS and CDR2 YYNGEE. The CDR3 is made up of 15 amino acids. CDR3 nucleotide sequence: TGTGCCAGCAGCGCCCTGGCGAGCGGGTTATCACCCCTCCACTTT. Encoded protein: CASSALASGLSPLHF.

This clone was seen a single time. The chain is built from TRBV6-2 or TRBV6-3 and TRBJ2-2; 9 nucleotides agree with TRBD2. J was trimmed by 0 bases and V by 2 bases; bases with no gene match: 7. The germline V gene encodes CDR1 MNHEY and CDR2 SVGEGT. The CDR3 covers 18 residues. As DNA, the CDR3 is TGTGCCAGCAGTTACGGAGTTAGCGGGGGCGCGAACACCGGGGAGCTGTTTTTT. It is translated as CASSYGVSGGANTGELFF.

The chain has TRBV4-1 and TRBJ1-5; no clear D gene. Germline loops: CDR1 MGHRA, CDR2 YSYEKL. Trimming took 0 bases from V and 9 from J, leaving 9 bases between them. This CDR3 has 13 amino acids. The CDR3 DNA is TGCGCCAGCAGCCAAGACCTCAGCGGGCCCCAGCATTTT. Protein sequence: CASSQDLSGPQHF.

The J gene is TRBJ2-2, the V gene TRBV7-3, with 7 bases that match TRBD1. Per the germline V gene, CDR1 is SGHTA and CDR2 is FQGTGA. The CDR3 extends over 14 amino acids. J was trimmed by 2 bases and V by 7 bases; bases with no gene match: 4. The CDR3 nucleotides read TGTGCCAGCAAAGAGGGGGCTAACACCGGGGAGCTGTTTTTT. Protein product: CASKEGANTGELFF.

The chain carries TRBV6-5 and TRBJ2-5; 9 bases map to TRBD1. Germline assignment: CDR1 MNHEY and CDR2 SVGAGI. This CDR3 contains 15 residues. J lost 5 bases, V lost 8 bases, and 12 bases had no gene match. CDR3 sequence (DNA): TGTGCCAGCCGGGGTGCAGGACAGGGGTTTGAGACCCAGTACTTC. Encoded protein: CASRGAGQGFETQYF.

The chain's CDR3 is CASSQAGTSSEQYF. The CDR3 DNA reads TGTGCCAGCAGCCAAGCCGGGACTAGCAGTGAGCAGTACTTC. This chain uses TRBV3-1 (or the pseudogene TRBV3-2) with TRBJ2-7; 9 bases agree with TRBD2. Germline loops: CDR1 LGHDT, CDR2 YNNKEL (reference sequence). The CDR3 totals 14 residues. V was pared by 1 base and J by 7 bases, with 5 bases of the junction left unmatched.

This chain uses TRBV28 with TRBJ2-7, with a weak D call TRBD2 (6 bases). Trimming pared 5 bases from V and 7 bases from J, leaving 18 bases between. This CDR3 region has 14 residues. The germline V gene encodes CDR1 MDHEN and CDR2 SYDVKM. CDR3 DNA sequence: TGTGCCAGCAGTCGGATTCGCGGGGAGGTTGAGCAGTACTTC. Encoded protein: CASSRIRGEVEQYF.

V and J are TRBV15 and TRBJ1-1, with D perhaps matching TRBD1 (6 bases). V was shortened by 6 bases and J by 1 base, with 15 bases between the two germline ends. Germline loops: CDR1 LNHNV, CDR2 YYDKDF (reference sequence). The CDR3 has 15 amino acids. CDR3 sequence (DNA): TGTGCCACCAGACTAGACAGAGGGGGGAACACTGAAGCTTTCTTT. Protein sequence: CATRLDRGGNTEAFF.

V usage is TRBV20-1 and J usage is TRBJ2-1, with 9 bases identical to TRBD2. Germline V gene lookup returns CDR1 DFQATT and CDR2 SNEGSKA (reference sequence). CDR3 length: 11 residues. After removal of 6 bases from V and 9 bases from J, the junction contained 3 bases not matched to a gene. In DNA form, the CDR3 reads TGCAGTGCAAGACTAGCGGCTGAGCAGTTCTTC. This encodes CSARLAAEQFF.